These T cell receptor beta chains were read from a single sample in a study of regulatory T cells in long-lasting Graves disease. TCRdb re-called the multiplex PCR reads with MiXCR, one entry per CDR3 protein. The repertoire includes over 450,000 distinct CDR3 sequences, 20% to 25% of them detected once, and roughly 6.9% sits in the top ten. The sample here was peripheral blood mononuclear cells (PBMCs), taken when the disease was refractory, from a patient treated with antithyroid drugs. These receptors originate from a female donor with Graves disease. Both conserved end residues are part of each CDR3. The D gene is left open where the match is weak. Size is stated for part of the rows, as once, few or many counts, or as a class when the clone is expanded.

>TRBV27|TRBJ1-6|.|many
CASGSLTAGNSPLHF
TGTGCCAGCGGATCGTTAACGGCTGGCAATTCACCCCTCCACTTT
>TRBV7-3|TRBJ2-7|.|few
CASSFSGDSYEQYF
TGTGCCAGCAGCTTTTCAGGGGATTCCTACGAGCAGTACTTC
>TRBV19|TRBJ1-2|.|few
CASNRFEGYTF
TGTGCCAGTAATAGGTTCGAAGGCTACACCTTC
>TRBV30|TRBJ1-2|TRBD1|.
CAWSNGALTGGIYGYTF
TGTGCCTGGAGCAATGGGGCGCTAACAGGGGGCATCTATGGCTACACCTTC
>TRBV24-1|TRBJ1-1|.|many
CATSDRGAPEAFF
TGTGCCACCAGTGACCGGGGAGCCCCTGAAGCTTTCTTT
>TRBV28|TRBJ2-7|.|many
CASSAASETSYEQYF
TGTGCCAGCAGTGCCGCTAGCGAGACCTCCTACGAGCAGTACTTC
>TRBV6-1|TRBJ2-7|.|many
CASSATGTYEQYF
TGTGCCAGCAGTGCGACTGGTACCTACGAGCAGTACTTC
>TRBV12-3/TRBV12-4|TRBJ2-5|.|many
CASRFRETQYF
TGTGCCAGTAGGTTCCGGGAGACCCAGTACTTC
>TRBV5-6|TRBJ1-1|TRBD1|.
CASSLRDSGNTEAFF
TGTGCCAGCAGCTTGAGGGACAGTGGAAACACTGAAGCTTTCTTT
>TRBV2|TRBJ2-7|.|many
CASSETAVRDSSYEQYF
TGTGCCAGCAGTGAAACCGCGGTCAGGGATAGCTCCTACGAGCAGTACTTC
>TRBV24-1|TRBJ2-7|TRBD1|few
CATRQTGYDEQYF
TGTGCCACCCGTCAGACAGGGTATGACGAGCAGTACTTC
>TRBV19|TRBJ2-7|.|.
CASSRGGAFHGEQYF
TGTGCCAGTAGTAGGGGGGGCGCGTTTCATGGCGAGCAGTACTTC
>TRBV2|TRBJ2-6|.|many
CASSNDSASGANVLTF
TGTGCCAGCAGTAACGATTCAGCCTCTGGGGCCAACGTCCTGACTTTC
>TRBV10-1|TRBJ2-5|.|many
CASSELVETQYF
TGCGCCAGCAGTGAGTTAGTCGAGACCCAGTACTTC
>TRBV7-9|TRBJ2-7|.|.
CASSWDLVYEQYF
TGTGCCAGCAGCTGGGATTTGGTATACGAGCAGTACTTC
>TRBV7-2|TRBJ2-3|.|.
CASSLKVGTDTQYF
TGTGCCAGCAGCTTAAAGGTGGGCACAGATACGCAGTATTTT
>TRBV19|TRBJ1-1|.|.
CASSRQVPTEAFF
TGTGCCAGTAGTAGACAGGTGCCCACTGAAGCTTTCTTT
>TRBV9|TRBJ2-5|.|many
CASSTQGGLGETQYF
TGTGCCAGCAGCACACAGGGTGGATTGGGGGAGACCCAGTACTTC
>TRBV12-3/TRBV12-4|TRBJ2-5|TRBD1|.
CASSLRDRSQEIQYF
TGTGCCAGCAGTTTAAGGGACAGGTCCCAAGAGATCCAGTACTTC
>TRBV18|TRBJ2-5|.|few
CASSPPPWETQYF
TGTGCCAGCTCACCACCACCCTGGGAGACCCAGTACTTC
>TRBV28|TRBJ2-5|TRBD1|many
CASSLVPGQVQETQYF
TGTGCCAGCAGTTTAGTCCCGGGACAGGTCCAAGAGACCCAGTACTTC
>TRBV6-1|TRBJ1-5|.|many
CASNTPGNSNQPQHF
TGTGCCAGCAATACCCCAGGCAATAGCAATCAGCCCCAGCATTTT
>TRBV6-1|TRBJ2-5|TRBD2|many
CASRPLAGGPETQYF
TGTGCCAGCAGGCCCCTAGCGGGGGGGCCGGAGACCCAGTACTTC
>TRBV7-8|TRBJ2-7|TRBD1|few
CASSSGTGLEQYF
TGTGCCAGCAGCTCCGGGACAGGGCTCGAGCAGTACTTC
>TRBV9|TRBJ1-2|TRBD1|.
CASSVAGTENYGYTF
TGTGCCAGCAGCGTCGCCGGGACAGAGAACTATGGCTACACCTTC
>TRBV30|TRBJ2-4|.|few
CAWSSGPKNIQYF
TGTGCCTGGAGTTCAGGGCCCAAAAACATTCAGTACTTC
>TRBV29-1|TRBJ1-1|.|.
CSVAITGMNTEAFF
TGCAGCGTCGCGATTACGGGGATGAACACTGAAGCTTTCTTT
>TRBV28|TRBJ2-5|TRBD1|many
CASRPPTPFASTGSYF
TGTGCCAGCAGACCCCCCACACCATTCGCTTCGACAGGGTCGTACTTC
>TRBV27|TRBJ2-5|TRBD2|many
CASSFSPSGAQETQYF
TGTGCCAGCAGTTTTTCTCCCAGCGGGGCTCAAGAGACCCAGTACTTC
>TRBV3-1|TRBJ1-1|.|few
CASSHSREGQTEAFF
TGTGCCAGCAGCCATTCGAGGGAGGGGCAAACTGAAGCTTTCTTT